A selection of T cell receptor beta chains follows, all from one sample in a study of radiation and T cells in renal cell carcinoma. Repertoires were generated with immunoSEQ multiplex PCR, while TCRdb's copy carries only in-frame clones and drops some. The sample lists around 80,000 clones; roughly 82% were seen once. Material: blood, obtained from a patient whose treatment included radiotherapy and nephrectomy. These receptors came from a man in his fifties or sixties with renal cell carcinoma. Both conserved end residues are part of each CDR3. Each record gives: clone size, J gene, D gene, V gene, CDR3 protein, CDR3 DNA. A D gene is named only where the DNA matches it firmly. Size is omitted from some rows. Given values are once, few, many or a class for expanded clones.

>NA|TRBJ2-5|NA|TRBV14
CASSPQVFQETQYF
TGTGCCAGCAGCCCACAGGTATTCCAAGAGACCCAGTACTTC
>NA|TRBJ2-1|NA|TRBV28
CASSFDSYNEQFF
TGTGCCAGCAGTTTCGACTCCTACAATGAGCAGTTCTTC
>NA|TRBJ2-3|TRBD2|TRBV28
CASSLLRLAGSTDTQYF
TGTGCCAGCAGTTTACTAAGACTAGCGGGATCCACAGATACGCAGTATTTT
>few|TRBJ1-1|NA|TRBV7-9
CASSPFRRVLNTEAFF
TGTGCCAGCAGCCCCTTTCGTAGGGTCTTGAACACTGAAGCTTTCTTT
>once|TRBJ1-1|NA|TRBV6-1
CASRDGEPAFF
TGTGCCAGCAGGGACGGGGAGCCGGCTTTCTTT
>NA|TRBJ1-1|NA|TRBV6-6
CASSYWSGAFRGEAFF
TGTGCCAGCAGTTACTGGTCTGGGGCTTTCCGCGGGGAAGCTTTCTTT
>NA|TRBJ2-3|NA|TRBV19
CASSIRGYGGGTDTQYF
TGTGCCAGTAGTATTAGGGGATACGGCGGAGGCACAGATACGCAGTATTTT
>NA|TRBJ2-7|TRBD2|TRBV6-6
CASSRPVGGAYEQYF
TGTGCCAGCAGCCGCCCCGTGGGGGGGGCCTACGAGCAGTACTTC
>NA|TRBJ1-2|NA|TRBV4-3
CASSQERLKGVGGYTF
TGCGCCAGCAGCCAAGAGAGGTTAAAGGGGGTTGGTGGCTACACCTTC
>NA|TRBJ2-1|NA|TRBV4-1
CASSRNGGSYNEQFF
TGCGCCAGCAGCCGAAACGGAGGCTCCTACAATGAGCAGTTCTTC
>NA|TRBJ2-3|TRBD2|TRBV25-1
CASSDRSSGGTDTQYF
TGTGCCAGCAGTGATCGGTCCAGCGGGGGCACAGATACGCAGTATTTT
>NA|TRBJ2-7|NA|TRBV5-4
CASSTQMSTYEQYF
TGTGCCAGCAGCACGCAGATGAGCACCTACGAGCAGTACTTC
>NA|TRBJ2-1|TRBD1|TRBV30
CAWENGDSTFNEQFF
TGTGCCTGGGAGAATGGGGACAGTACTTTCAATGAGCAGTTCTTC
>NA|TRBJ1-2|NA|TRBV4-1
CASSQEADYYGYTF
TGCGCCAGCAGCCAAGAGGCGGACTACTATGGCTACACCTTC
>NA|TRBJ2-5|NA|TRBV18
CASSPRGQETQYF
TGTGCCAGCTCACCACGGGGGCAAGAGACCCAGTACTTC
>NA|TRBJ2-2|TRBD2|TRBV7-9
CASSPRGSGMNTGELFF
TGTGCCAGCAGCCCTCGCGGGAGCGGGATGAACACCGGGGAGCTGTTTTTT
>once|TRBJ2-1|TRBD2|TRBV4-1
CASSGLAGGYNEQFF
TGCGCCAGCAGCGGACTAGCGGGGGGTTACAATGAGCAGTTCTTC